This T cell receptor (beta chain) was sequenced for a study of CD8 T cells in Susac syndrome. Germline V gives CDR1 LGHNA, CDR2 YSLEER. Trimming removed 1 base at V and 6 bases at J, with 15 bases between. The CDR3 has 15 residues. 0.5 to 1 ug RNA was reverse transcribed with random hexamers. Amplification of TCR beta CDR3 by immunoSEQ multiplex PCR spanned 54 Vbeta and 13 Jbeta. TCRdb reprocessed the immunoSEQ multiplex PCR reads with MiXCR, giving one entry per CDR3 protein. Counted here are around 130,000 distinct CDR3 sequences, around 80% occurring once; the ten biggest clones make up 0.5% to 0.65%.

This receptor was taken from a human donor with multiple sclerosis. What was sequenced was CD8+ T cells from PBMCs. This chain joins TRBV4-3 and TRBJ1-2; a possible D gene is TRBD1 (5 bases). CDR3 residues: CASSQVGHHLDGYTF. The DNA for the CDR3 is TGCGCCAGCAGCCAAGTTGGACACCACTTAGATGGCTACACCTTC.